A single sample gave rise to the 3 T cell receptor beta chains below, sequenced in a study of shared clonotypes between healthy human individuals. The method was immunoSEQ multiplex PCR; TCRdb's version includes in-frame clones alone and lacks a portion of them. The sample lists about 2.2 million clones; roughly 93% were seen once. Selected positively for CCR7 and CD45RO-negative, naive CD8 cells excluded terminally differentiated effector memory CD45RA+ cells. The sequenced material came from naive CD8+ T cells from PBMCs. The receptors originated from a man younger than 35 in good health. Some clones in this sample may be carry-over from other donors' samples.

The chain recombines TRBV4-1 with TRBJ1-5; unclear D gene. From germline, CDR1 is MGHRA and CDR2 YSYEKL. The CDR3 consists of 16 residues. The V end was cut by 2 bases, the J end by 4 bases, with 15 bases between. The chain's CDR3 is CASSQRPGLGNQPQHF. CDR3 nucleotides: TGCGCCAGCAGCCAAAGGCCGGGTTTGGGGAATCAGCCCCAGCATTTT.

The V call is TRBV28, the J call TRBJ1-1; a possible D gene is TRBD1 (6 bases). Germline CDR1 MDHEN, CDR2 SYDVKM. The CDR3 runs to 15 residues. V shed 4 bases and J shed 7 bases, with 19 bases lying between them. The CDR3 sequence is CASSSPWRGVDEAFF. CDR3 in DNA: TGTGCCAGCAGTTCCCCGTGGAGGGGGGTTGATGAAGCTTTCTTT.

The J gene is TRBJ2-1, the V gene TRBV27; 7 nucleotides agree with TRBD1. The germline V gene encodes CDR1 MNHEY and CDR2 SMNVEV (reference sequence). The CDR3 extends over 14 amino acids. Trimming took 6 bases from V and 4 from J; bases not matched to a gene: 6. CDR3 amino acids: CASRVGGAYNEQFF. CDR3 nucleotides: TGTGCCAGCAGAGTAGGGGGCGCGTACAATGAGCAGTTCTTC.